These 4 T cell receptor beta chains originate from one sample sequenced in a study of blood T cell repertoires in COVID-19 (TCRdb year 2020). Library prep was done by the immunoSEQ multiplex PCR assay. Here the immuneACCESS table is served through TCRdb, limited to in-frame sequences with V and J called. Missing clones are a known gap in these copies; in checked studies unresolved V genes cover under half, and the rest lacks a known reason. Within this sample are about 400,000 clones, with roughly 87% of them counted one time only. Together, the top ten hold 2% to 2.5% of the sample. Sequenced sample: PBMCs or T cells enriched from blood (not recorded which). These receptors all come from a woman between 40 and 50 years old with acute COVID-19.

V gene TRBV30 combines with J gene TRBJ1-5, with TRBD1 matching 7 bases. The CDR3 runs to 13 residues. Per germline, CDR1 GTSNPN and CDR2 SVGIG (reference sequence). The trim removed 4 bases at V and 4 bases at J, leaving 4 bases unmatched. The CDR3 is CAWKDRTNQPQHF. DNA of the CDR3: TGTGCCTGGAAGGACAGGACAAATCAGCCCCAGCATTTT.

In its sample, this clone was seen once. The rearrangement uses TRBV20-1 and TRBJ2-1; D ambiguous. Germline lookup yields CDR1 DFQATT and CDR2 SNEGSKA (reference sequence). This CDR3 spans 11 amino acids. Trimming took off 3 bases at V and 8 bases at J, with 8 bases between the two ends. The CDR3 DNA reads TGCAGTGCTAGGTTACGGGATGAGCAGTTCTTC. Translating gives CSARLRDEQFF.

This rearrangement joins TRBV11-3 to TRBJ2-1; D is possibly TRBD1 (6 bases). The CDR3 contains 14 residues. V was cut by 5 bases and J by 1 base, with 9 bases left in between. The V gene's germline CDR1 is SGHNT and CDR2 YENEEA. The CDR3 DNA sequence: TGTGCCAGCAGCAAGGACAGTTCCTACAATGAGCAGTTCTTC. Translated, it gives CASSKDSSYNEQFF.

This chain links TRBV29-1 with TRBJ1-5; D is undetermined. This CDR3 has 14 residues. Trimming pared 4 bases from V and 5 bases from J, leaving 15 bases between. Germline V gives CDR1 SQVTM, CDR2 ANQGSEA. The chain's CDR3 is CSVGGLNGDQPQHF. The CDR3 nucleotides read TGCAGCGTTGGAGGTCTGAACGGGGATCAGCCCCAGCATTTT.